The 7 T cell receptor beta chains below all came from one sample that was sequenced in a study of blood T cell repertoires in COVID-19. Only in-frame clones appear in the TCRdb table, and some are missing; sequencing was by immunoSEQ multiplex PCR. The sample contains about 230,000 clones, over 75% of which appear only once. The sequenced sample was peripheral blood. The receptors were gathered from a woman aged 80 or over with acute or convalescent COVID-19.

This sequence joins TRBV6-5 and TRBJ1-3; tentatively, D is TRBD1 (5 bases). The CDR3 has 15 residues. Between the trimmed V and J ends, which lost 2 bases and 4 bases, there was a span of 12 bases. In germline, CDR1 is MNHEY, CDR2 SVGAGI. The CDR3 region has the DNA TGTGCCAGCAGTTACCAACGGGGGAGCGGAAACACCATATATTTT. Translation gives CASSYQRGSGNTIYF.

J is TRBJ1-2 and V is TRBV18; tentatively, D is TRBD1 (5 bases). This CDR3 has 15 amino acids. Trimming pared 6 bases from V and 0 bases from J, leaving 14 bases between. Germline assignment: CDR1 KGHSH and CDR2 LQKENI. CDR3 coding DNA: TGTGCCAGCTCGGCTGACAGCACGTCTAACTATGGCTACACCTTC. Encoded protein: CASSADSTSNYGYTF.

This clone was counted only a few times. This chain connects TRBV11-3 to TRBJ2-7; D may be TRBD1 (5 bases). The CDR3 loop spans 13 amino acids. Germline CDR1 and CDR2: SGHNT and YENEEA. Trimming cost V 5 bases and J 1 base, with 9 bases left between them. CDR3 coding DNA: TGTGCCAGCAGCATTACAGGTTCCTACGAGCAGTACTTC. This encodes CASSITGSYEQYF.

The J gene is TRBJ2-1, the V gene TRBV4-1, with D tentatively TRBD2 (6 bases). V dropped 3 bases and J dropped 5 bases, with 11 bases sitting between them. Germline CDR1 and CDR2: MGHRA and YSYEKL. The CDR3 covers 14 residues. The DNA of the CDR3 is TGCGCCAGCAGCCAGGCGGGAACAGACAATGAGCAGTTCTTC. Translation: CASSQAGTDNEQFF.

In the case of this clone: Other DNA variants within this sample encode the same CDR3. This chain joins TRBV6-5 and TRBJ1-2; D is possibly TRBD1 (5 bases). This CDR3 is 12 amino acids long. The germline gives CDR1 MNHEY, CDR2 SVGAGI. The V gene lost 6 bases and the J gene lost 3 bases, with 8 bases spanning the gap. CDR3 region: CASSPTDYGYTF. In nucleotides, the CDR3 is TGTGCCAGCAGCCCGACAGACTATGGCTACACCTTC.

V and J are TRBV2 and TRBJ2-7; D is perhaps TRBD1 (5 bases). Germline loops: CDR1 SNHLY, CDR2 FYNNEI. The CDR3 is 14 amino acids. Deletions cut 6 bases from V and 1 base from J, with 13 bases between. This CDR3 reads CASRIEQDSYEQYF. The DNA for the CDR3 is TGTGCCAGCAGGATAGAACAGGATTCCTACGAGCAGTACTTC. The full variable domain, rest sourced from reference TRBV2 and TRBJ2-7, is EPEVTQTPSHQVTQMGQEVILRCVPISNHLYFYWYRQILGQKVEFLVSFYNNEISEKSEIFDDQFSVERPDGSNFTLKIRSTKLEDSAMYFCASRIEQDSYEQYFGPGTRLTVT.

The chain uses TRBV30 and TRBJ1-1; 7 positions match TRBD1. Looked up from germline, CDR1 is GTSNPN and CDR2 is SVGIG (reference sequence). The CDR3 covers 13 residues. V was pared by 1 base and J by 1 base, with 0 bases of the junction left unmatched. For the CDR3, the DNA is TGTGCCTGGAGTGACAGGGGGAACACTGAAGCTTTCTTT. Protein product: CAWSDRGNTEAFF.